Below, 16 T cell receptor beta chains from the same sample are listed, as sequenced in a study of blood T cell repertoires in COVID-19. The repertoire was sequenced with immunoSEQ multiplex PCR; TCRdb's copy has only in-frame clones and lacks some. Among about 440,000 clones listed, about 90% were seen once. Material: PBMCs or T cells enriched from blood (not recorded which). Receptors were obtained from a man aged 18 to 30 who had recovered from COVID-19.

The chain uses TRBV10-2 and TRBJ2-7; D is ambiguous. V was shortened by 0 bases and J by 4 bases, with 4 bases between the two germline ends. This CDR3 region has 12 residues. Germline-derived CDR1 and CDR2 are WSHSY and SAAADI. Written as DNA, the CDR3 is TGCGCCAGCAGTGAGTCCCCTTACGAGCAGTACTTC. Its protein is CASSESPYEQYF.

The gene calls are TRBV5-5 and TRBJ1-5, with D possibly matching TRBD1 (6 bases). The length of the CDR3 is 15 residues. Trimming took off 1 base at V and 4 bases at J, with 12 bases between the two ends. Germline-derived CDR1 and CDR2 are SGHKS and YYEKEE (reference sequence). CDR3 sequence reads: CASSLIEGVNQPQHF. As DNA, the CDR3 is TGTGCCAGCAGCTTGATTGAGGGGGTTAATCAGCCCCAGCATTTT.

The rearrangement joins TRBV4-1 to TRBJ2-5, with 7 bases that match TRBD2. From germline, CDR1 is MGHRA and CDR2 YSYEKL. V trimming: 5 bases; J trimming: 2 bases; junction bases outside the gene matches: 5. The CDR3 length is 14 residues. CDR3 residues: CASSFPGGQETQYF. The CDR3 bases are TGCGCCAGCAGCTTCCCGGGGGGACAAGAGACCCAGTACTTC.

The genes are TRBV15 and TRBJ2-7; 10 bases line up with TRBD2. Germline trimming cut 1 base from V and 0 bases from J; bases unmatched to any gene: 6. CDR3 length: 17 residues. CDR1 is LNHNV, CDR2 YYDKDF, per germline (reference sequence). DNA for the CDR3: TGTGCCACCAGCAGAGGAGCGGGGACTAGCGTCTCCTACGAGCAGTACTTC. Its protein is CATSRGAGTSVSYEQYF.

The CDR3: CASSQLAGSHEQFF. Here the CDR3 DNA reads TGTGCCAGCAGTCAACTAGCGGGAAGTCATGAGCAGTTCTTC. This sequence joins TRBV28 and TRBJ2-1; TRBD2 aligns across 10 bases. Trimming cost V 5 bases and J 8 bases; bases outside gene matches: 6. The CDR3 extends over 14 amino acids. Germline V gene lookup returns CDR1 MDHEN and CDR2 SYDVKM. Looking up the rest from reference TRBV28 and TRBJ2-1 gives the full variable domain: DVKVTQSSRYLVKRTGEKVFLECVQDMDHENMFWYRQDPGLGLRLIYFSYDVKMKEKGDIPEGYSVSREKKERFSLILESASTNQTSMYLCASSQLAGSHEQFFGPGTRLTVL.

V and J are TRBV11-2 and TRBJ1-1, with D uncertain. The V and J ends lost 7 bases and 0 bases respectively, with 6 bases between them. Germline assignment: CDR1 SGHAT and CDR2 FQNNGV. The CDR3 has 12 amino acids. The CDR3 DNA sequence: TGTGCCAGCACCTCTTTGAACACTGAAGCTTTCTTT. Translating it yields CASTSLNTEAFF.

The gene calls are TRBV2 and TRBJ1-1; D is ambiguous. V dropped 3 bases and J dropped 1 base, with 9 bases sitting between them. The CDR3 spans 14 residues. Germline assignment: CDR1 SNHLY and CDR2 FYNNEI. In DNA, the CDR3 is TGTGCCAGCAGTGATGTACTCCCGAACACTGAAGCTTTCTTT. Its protein is CASSDVLPNTEAFF.

V is TRBV29-1 and J is TRBJ2-5; no reliable D call. Trimming cost V 3 bases and J 3 bases, with 8 bases left between them. The CDR3 loop spans 12 amino acids. The germline CDR1 and CDR2 sequences are SQVTM and ANQGSEA. CDR3: CSVERGEETQYF. The CDR3 DNA is TGCAGCGTTGAGCGCGGAGAAGAGACCCAGTACTTC.

As DNA, the CDR3 is TGCGCCAGCAGCTTGGCTGCCGGGAGCAATCAGCCCCAGCATTTT. The encoded protein is CASSLAAGSNQPQHF. The chain joins TRBV5-1 to TRBJ1-5, with unresolved D. The CDR3 contains 15 residues. The germline gives CDR1 SGHRS, CDR2 YFSETQ. V was cut by 0 bases and J by 1 base, with 8 bases left in between.

The rearrangement links TRBV20-1 to TRBJ2-3; D uncertain. Trimming left V 7 bases short and J 7 bases short, with 24 bases between. The CDR3 spans 15 residues. Germline values: CDR1 DFQATT, CDR2 SNEGSKA (reference sequence). The CDR3 sequence is CSVSYSTQLTNTQYF. CDR3 DNA: TGCAGTGTTAGTTATAGCACCCAACTCACGAATACGCAGTATTTT.

The J gene is TRBJ2-3, the V gene TRBV10-3, with D perhaps matching TRBD2 (5 bases). Germline CDR1 is ENHRY and CDR2 is SYGVKD. Trimming took 2 bases from V and 1 from J, leaving 16 bases between them. This CDR3 spans 17 amino acids. Here the CDR3 reads CAISENAGGSGTDTQYF. The CDR3 coding sequence is TGTGCCATCAGTGAGAATGCGGGCGGTTCCGGCACAGATACGCAGTATTTT.

The chain employs TRBV3-1 (or the pseudogene TRBV3-2) and TRBJ1-5, with a possible D match to TRBD1 (5 bases). This CDR3 is 17 amino acids long. The germline V gene has CDR1 LGHDT and CDR2 YNNKEL (reference sequence). V was pared by 0 bases and J by 0 bases, with 12 bases between. The CDR3 sequence is CASSQDLGDYSNQPQHF. The CDR3 DNA reads TGTGCCAGCAGCCAAGATCTAGGGGACTATAGCAATCAGCCCCAGCATTTT.

The rearrangement links TRBV30 to TRBJ1-2; D remains unclear. Germline loops: CDR1 GTSNPN, CDR2 SVGIG (reference sequence). The CDR3 runs to 12 residues. V was clipped by 5 bases and J by 4 bases, with 11 bases between them. CDR3 in DNA: TGTGCCTGGGGAACAGCGGGCTATGGCTACACCTTC. Protein sequence: CAWGTAGYGYTF.

This chain links TRBV3-1 (or the pseudogene TRBV3-2) with TRBJ2-5; TRBD2 agrees at 12 bases. This CDR3 is 16 amino acids long. Trimming took 0 bases from V and 5 from J; bases not matched to a gene: 4. The germline gives CDR1 LGHDT, CDR2 YNNKEL (reference sequence). In DNA, the CDR3 is TGTGCCAGCAGCCAAGAGAGGACTAGCGGGGATGAGACCCAGTACTTC. Residues: CASSQERTSGDETQYF.

The genes are TRBV27 and TRBJ2-2, with 8 positions matching TRBD1. Germline assignment: CDR1 MNHEY and CDR2 SMNVEV (reference sequence). Trimming at V came to 5 bases and at J to 7 bases, leaving 9 bases not matched to a gene. This CDR3 has 15 residues. CDR3 nucleotide sequence: TGTGCCAGCAGTGGACAGGGAAGCCCTTACGGGGAGCTGTTTTTT. This translates into CASSGQGSPYGELFF.

V gene TRBV6-1 combines with J gene TRBJ2-1; weak D call: TRBD1 (7 bases). Trimming took off 2 bases at V and 8 bases at J, with 16 bases between the two ends. The length of the CDR3 is 15 residues. Germline lookup yields CDR1 MNHNS and CDR2 SASEGT. The DNA for the CDR3 is TGTGCCAGCAGTGAAAGCCAGGGGGGTTGGCATGAGCAGTTCTTC. Translation: CASSESQGGWHEQFF.